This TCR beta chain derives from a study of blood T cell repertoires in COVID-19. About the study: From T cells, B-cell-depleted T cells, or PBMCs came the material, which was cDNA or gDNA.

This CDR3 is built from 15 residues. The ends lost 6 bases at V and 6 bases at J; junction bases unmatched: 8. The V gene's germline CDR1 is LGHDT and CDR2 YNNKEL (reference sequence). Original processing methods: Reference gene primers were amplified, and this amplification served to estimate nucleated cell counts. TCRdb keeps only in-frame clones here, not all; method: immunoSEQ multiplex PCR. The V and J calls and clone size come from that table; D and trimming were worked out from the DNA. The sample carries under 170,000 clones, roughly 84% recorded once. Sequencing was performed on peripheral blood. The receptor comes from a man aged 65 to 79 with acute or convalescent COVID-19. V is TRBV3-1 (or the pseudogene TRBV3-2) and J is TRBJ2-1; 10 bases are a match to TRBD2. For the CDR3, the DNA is TGTGCCAGCAGTACCCGGACTAGCGGTGGCAATGAGCAGTTCTTC. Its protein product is CASSTRTSGGNEQFF.